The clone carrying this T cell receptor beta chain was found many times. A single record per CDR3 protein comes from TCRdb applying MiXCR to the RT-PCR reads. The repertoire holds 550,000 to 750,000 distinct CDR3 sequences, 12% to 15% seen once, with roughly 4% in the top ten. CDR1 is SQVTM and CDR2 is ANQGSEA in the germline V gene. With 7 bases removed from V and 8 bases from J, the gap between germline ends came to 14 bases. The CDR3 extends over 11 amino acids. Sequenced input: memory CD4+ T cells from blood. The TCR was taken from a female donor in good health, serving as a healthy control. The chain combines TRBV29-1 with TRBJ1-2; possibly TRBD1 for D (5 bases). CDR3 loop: CSAWDGRGYTF. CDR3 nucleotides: TGCAGCGCATGGGACGGCCGGGGCTACACCTTC. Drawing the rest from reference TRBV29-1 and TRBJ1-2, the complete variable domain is SAVISQKPSRDICQRGTSLTIQCQVDSQVTMMFWYRQQPGQSLTLIATANQGSEATYESGFVIDKFPISRPNLTFSTLTVSNMSPEDSSIYLCSAWDGRGYTFGSGTRLTVV.